The clone carrying this T cell receptor beta chain was recorded at least ten times. A second about 6 to 12 cycle PCR used barcoded and J-beta primers. MiXCR, run by TCRdb on the 5' RACE reads, gives a single entry per CDR3 protein. The table lists fewer than 700,000 distinct CDR3 sequences, under 55% of them singletons. This record comes from a study of blood T cells in healthy people across ages. Per the germline V gene, CDR1 is LGHNA and CDR2 is YNFKEQ. The CDR3 length is 16 residues. V lost 3 bases and J lost 4; bases outside the gene matches: 5. The sequencing sample was made of blood. The chain is built from TRBV4-2 and TRBJ2-1; TRBD2 aligns across 11 bases. The sequence was collected from an elderly man in good health. The CDR3 region is CASSQAGTSGYNEQFF. For the CDR3, the DNA is TGTGCCAGCAGCCAGGCCGGGACTAGCGGATACAATGAGCAGTTCTTC.